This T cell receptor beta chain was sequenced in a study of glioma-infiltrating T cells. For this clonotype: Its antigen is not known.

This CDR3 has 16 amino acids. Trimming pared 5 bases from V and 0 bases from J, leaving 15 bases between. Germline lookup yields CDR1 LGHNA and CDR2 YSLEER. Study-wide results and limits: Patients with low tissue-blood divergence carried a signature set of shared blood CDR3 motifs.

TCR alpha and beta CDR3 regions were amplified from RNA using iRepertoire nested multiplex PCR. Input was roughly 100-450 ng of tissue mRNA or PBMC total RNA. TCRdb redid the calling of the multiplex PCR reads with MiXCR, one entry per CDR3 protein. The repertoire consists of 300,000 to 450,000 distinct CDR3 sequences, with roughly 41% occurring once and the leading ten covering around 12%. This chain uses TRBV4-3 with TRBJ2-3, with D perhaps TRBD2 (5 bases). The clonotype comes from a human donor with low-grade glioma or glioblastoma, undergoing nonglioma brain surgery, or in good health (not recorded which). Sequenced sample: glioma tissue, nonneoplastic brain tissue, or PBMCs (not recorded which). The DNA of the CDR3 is TGCGCCAGCAGCGGGAGATGGGCCCCAAGCACAGATACGCAGTATTTT. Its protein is CASSGRWAPSTDTQYF.